Sequencing of this T cell receptor (beta chain) was carried out in a study of blood T cell repertoires in COVID-19. Original processing notes: Amplification of reference gene primers was used by the study to estimate nucleated cell counts. Method: immunoSEQ multiplex PCR; TCRdb's copy keeps in-frame clones and lacks some. The V and J calls and the clone size are those of that table, but D and trimming were determined from the DNA. The sample contains about 230,000 clones, roughly nine tenths of which appear only once. Per germline, CDR1 SGDLS and CDR2 YYNGEE. The V end was cut by 1 base, the J end by 3 bases, with 14 bases between. This CDR3 region has 16 residues. Participants came from some 26 US areas, aged about 18 to 100 years.

This sequence originates from a woman between 45 and 60 years old in a cohort exposed to, infected with or recovered from COVID-19 (not recorded which). This sequence joins TRBV9 and TRBJ1-3; D might be TRBD1 (5 bases). The specimen was PBMCs or T cells enriched from blood (not recorded which). The CDR3 DNA reads TGTGCCAGCAGCGTAAGGGGCAGGCTGGGTGGAAACACCATATATTTT. Its translation is CASSVRGRLGGNTIYF.